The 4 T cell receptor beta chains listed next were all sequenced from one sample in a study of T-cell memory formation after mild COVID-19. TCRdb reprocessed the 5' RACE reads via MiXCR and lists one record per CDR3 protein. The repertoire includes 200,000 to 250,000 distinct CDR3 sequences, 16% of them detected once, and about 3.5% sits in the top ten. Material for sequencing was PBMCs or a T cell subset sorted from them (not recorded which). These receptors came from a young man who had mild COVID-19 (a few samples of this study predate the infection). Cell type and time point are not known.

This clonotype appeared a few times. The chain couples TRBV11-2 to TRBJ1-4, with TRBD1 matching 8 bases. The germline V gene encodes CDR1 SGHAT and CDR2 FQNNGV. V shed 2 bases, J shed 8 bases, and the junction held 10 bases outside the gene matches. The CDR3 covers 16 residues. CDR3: CASSLRPTGGDEKLFF. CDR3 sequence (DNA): TGTGCCAGCAGCTTAAGACCAACAGGGGGAGACGAAAAACTGTTTTTT. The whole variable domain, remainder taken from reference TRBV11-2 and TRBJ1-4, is EAGVAQSPRYKIIEKRQSVAFWCNPISGHATLYWYQQILGQGPKLLIQFQNNGVVDDSQLPKDRFSAERLKGVDSTLKIQPAKLEDSAVYLCASSLRPTGGDEKLFFGSGTQLSVL.

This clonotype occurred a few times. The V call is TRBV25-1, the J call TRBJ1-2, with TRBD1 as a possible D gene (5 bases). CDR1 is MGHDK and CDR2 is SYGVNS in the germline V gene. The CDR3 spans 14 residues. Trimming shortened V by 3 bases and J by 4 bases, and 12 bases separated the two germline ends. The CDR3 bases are TGTGCCAGCAGTGACGGCCAGGGAGGCTATGGCTACACCTTC. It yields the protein CASSDGQGGYGYTF.

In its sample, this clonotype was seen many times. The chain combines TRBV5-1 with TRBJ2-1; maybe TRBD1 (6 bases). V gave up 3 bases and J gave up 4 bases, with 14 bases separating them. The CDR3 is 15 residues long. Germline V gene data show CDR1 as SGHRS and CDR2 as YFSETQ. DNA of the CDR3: TGCGCCAGCAGCTCCGGGACACCCACTTACAATGAGCAGTTCTTC. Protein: CASSSGTPTYNEQFF.

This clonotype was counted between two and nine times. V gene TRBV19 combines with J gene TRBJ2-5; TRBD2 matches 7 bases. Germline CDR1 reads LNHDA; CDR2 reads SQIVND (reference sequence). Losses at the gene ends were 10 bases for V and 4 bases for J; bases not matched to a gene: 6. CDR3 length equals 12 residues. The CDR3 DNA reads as TGTGCCACCGGGGGGACCCGAGAGACCCAGTACTTC. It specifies CATGGTRETQYF.